This T cell receptor beta chain derives from a study of blood T cell repertoires in COVID-19. In the study overall: The samples span acute and convalescent COVID-19 from the United States, Italy and Spain. From T cells, B-cell-depleted T cells, or PBMCs came the material, which was cDNA or gDNA.

Methods used by the authors: It was from reference gene primer amplification that nucleated cell counts were estimated. This table comes from immunoSEQ multiplex PCR, and its TCRdb copy is limited to in-frame clones, with some not included. The DNA gave D and trimming, while V, J and clone size come from that table. This table has about 87,000 clones, over 75% appearing once. The V end was cut by 3 bases, the J end by 7 bases, with 12 bases between. Per the germline V gene, CDR1 is KGHSH and CDR2 is LQKENI. The CDR3 is made up of 14 amino acids. Sequencing used peripheral blood. The sequence was obtained from a woman in her seventies with acute or convalescent COVID-19. V usage is TRBV18 and J usage is TRBJ2-2; a possible D gene is TRBD1 (6 bases). The CDR3 DNA is TGTGCCAGCTCACCCACAGGGTTCTACGGGGAGCTGTTTTTT. This codes for CASSPTGFYGELFF.